The clone carrying this T cell receptor (beta chain) was seen just once. Its specificity is unknown. V gave up 4 bases and J gave up 5 bases; unmatched junction bases: 7. The germline gives CDR1 SGHRS, CDR2 YFSETQ. The CDR3 spans 14 residues. TCRdb keeps only in-frame clones here, not all; method: immunoSEQ multiplex PCR. This table holds 200,000 to 250,000 clones, roughly 88% found once. These data belong to a study of Ad26.COV2.S vaccination and SARS-CoV-2 variants. About the research overall: Ad26.COV2.S was injected intramuscularly once or twice, 56 days apart.

Findings of the study overall: It was reported that spike-specific CD8+ and CD4+ T cell responses were substantially broad after vaccination.

Treatment described: roughly 18 received Ad26.COV2.S at low or high dose, single or two shots; about 5 received placebo; per-sample allocation not given. Day 63 after the first injection of vaccine or placebo was the sampling time. The TCR comes from a person aged 18-60 years who received the Ad26.COV2.S COVID-19 vaccine or a placebo. Sequenced here: peripheral blood, sampled in a trial of Ad26.COV2.S vaccine versus placebo. The genes are TRBV5-1 and TRBJ2-5; 8 positions agree with TRBD1. For the CDR3, the DNA is TGCGCCAGCAGCCTCCAGGGGGCTTATGAGACCCAGTACTTC. Translation gives CASSLQGAYETQYF.